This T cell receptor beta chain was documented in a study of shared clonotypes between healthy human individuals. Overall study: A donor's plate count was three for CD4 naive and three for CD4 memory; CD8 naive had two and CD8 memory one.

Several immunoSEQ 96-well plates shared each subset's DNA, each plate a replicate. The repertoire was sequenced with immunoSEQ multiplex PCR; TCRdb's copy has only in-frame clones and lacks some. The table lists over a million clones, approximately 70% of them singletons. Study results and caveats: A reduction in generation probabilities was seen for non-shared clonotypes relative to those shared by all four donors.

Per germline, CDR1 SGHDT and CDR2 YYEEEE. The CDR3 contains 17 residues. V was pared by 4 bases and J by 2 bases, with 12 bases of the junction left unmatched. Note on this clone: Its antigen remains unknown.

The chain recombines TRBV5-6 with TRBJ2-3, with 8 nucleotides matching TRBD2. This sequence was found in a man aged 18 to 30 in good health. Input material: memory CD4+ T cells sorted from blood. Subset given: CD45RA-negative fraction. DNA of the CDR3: TGTGCCAGCAGCACCTACGGCGGGACTAGTCCCACAGATACGCAGTATTTT. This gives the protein CASSTYGGTSPTDTQYF.